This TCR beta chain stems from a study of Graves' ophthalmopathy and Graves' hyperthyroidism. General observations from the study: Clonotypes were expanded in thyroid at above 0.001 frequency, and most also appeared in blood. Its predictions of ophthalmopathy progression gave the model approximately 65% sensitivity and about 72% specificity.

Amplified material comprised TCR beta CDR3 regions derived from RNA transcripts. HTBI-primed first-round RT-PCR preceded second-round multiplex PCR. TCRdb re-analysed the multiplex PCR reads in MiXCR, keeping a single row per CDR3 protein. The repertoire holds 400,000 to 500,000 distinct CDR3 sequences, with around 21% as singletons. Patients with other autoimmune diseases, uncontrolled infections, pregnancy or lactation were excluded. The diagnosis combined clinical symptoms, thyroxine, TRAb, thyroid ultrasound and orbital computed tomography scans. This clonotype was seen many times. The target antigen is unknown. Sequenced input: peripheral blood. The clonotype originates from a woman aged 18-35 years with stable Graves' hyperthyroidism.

Here the CDR3 DNA reads TGCGCCAGCAGCTTGGACAGGGCTAGACAAGAGACCCAGTACTTC. It encodes CASSLDRARQETQYF. The genes are TRBV5-1 and TRBJ2-5; tentative D call: TRBD1 (6 bases). The germline V gene encodes CDR1 SGHRS and CDR2 YFSETQ. The germline V and J ends were trimmed by 0 bases and 2 bases, with 11 bases remaining between them. The CDR3 loop spans 15 amino acids.